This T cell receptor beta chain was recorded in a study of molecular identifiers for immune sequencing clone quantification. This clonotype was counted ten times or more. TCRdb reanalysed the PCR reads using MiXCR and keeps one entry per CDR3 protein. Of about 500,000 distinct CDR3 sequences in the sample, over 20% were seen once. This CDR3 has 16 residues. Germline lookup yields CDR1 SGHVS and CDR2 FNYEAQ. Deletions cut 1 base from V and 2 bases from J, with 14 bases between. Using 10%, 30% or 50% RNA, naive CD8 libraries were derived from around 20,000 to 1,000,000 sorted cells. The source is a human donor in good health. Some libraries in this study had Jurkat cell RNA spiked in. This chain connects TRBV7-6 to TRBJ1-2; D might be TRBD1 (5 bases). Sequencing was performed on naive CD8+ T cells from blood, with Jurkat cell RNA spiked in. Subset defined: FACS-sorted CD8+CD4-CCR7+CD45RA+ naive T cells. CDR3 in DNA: TGTGCCAGCAGCTTAGGGGGGGTCGGACCAAACTATGGCTACACCTTC. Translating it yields CASSLGGVGPNYGYTF.